In its sample, the clone carrying this TCR beta chain was seen many times. The sample comes from a study of T-cell reconstitution after alpha-beta-depleted transplantation in children. Preparing the TCRbeta library involved the use of unique molecular identifiers. Using its own MiXCR run on the PCR reads, TCRdb lists one record per CDR3 protein. The sample includes about 540,000 distinct CDR3 sequences, about 16% of them seen just once. With 2 bases removed from V and 4 bases from J, the gap between germline ends came to 6 bases. This CDR3 comprises 12 residues. Germline V gene sequence: CDR1 SGHRS, CDR2 YFSETQ.

The clonotype was recovered from a human donor who donated a stem cell graft to a child with acute lymphoblastic leukemia. Sequenced here: PBMCs from the stem cell graft donor, sampled from the stem cell graft. The chain employs TRBV5-1 and TRBJ2-5, with D uncertain. This CDR3 reads CASSFSRETQYF. The CDR3 DNA reads TGCGCCAGCAGCTTCTCCCGAGAGACCCAGTACTTC.